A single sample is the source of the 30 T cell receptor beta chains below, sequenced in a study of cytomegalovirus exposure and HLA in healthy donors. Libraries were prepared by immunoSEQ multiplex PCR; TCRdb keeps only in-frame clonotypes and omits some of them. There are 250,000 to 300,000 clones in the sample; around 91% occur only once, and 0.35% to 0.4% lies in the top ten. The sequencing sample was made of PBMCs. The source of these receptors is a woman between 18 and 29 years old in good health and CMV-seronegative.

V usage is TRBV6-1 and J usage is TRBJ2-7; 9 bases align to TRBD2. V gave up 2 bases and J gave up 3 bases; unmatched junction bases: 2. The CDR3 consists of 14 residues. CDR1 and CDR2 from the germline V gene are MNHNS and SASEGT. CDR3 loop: CASSEWRGGYEQYV. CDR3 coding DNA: TGTGCCAGCAGTGAATGGCGGGGGGGCTACGAGCAGTACGTC.

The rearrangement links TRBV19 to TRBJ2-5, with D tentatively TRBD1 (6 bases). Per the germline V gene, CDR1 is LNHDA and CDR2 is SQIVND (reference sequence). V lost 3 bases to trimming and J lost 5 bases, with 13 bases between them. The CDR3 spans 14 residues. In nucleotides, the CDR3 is TGTGCCAGTAGTATCCGGGGCCAGGGGGAGACCCAGTACTTC. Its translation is CASSIRGQGETQYF.

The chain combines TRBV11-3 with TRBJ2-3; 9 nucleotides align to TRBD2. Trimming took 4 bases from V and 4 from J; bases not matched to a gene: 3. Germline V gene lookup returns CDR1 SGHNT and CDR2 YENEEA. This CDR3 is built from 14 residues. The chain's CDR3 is CASSSSGGPDTQYF. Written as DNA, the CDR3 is TGTGCCAGCAGCTCGAGCGGGGGGCCAGATACGCAGTATTTT.

In nucleotides, the CDR3 is TGTGCCAGCAGCGTAGCACCACCTAGCGGGGGAGGAGTAGGGAGGCAGTATTTT. Protein product: CASSVAPPSGGGVGRQYF. The chain is built from TRBV9 and TRBJ2-3, with TRBD2 matching over 10 bases. In germline, CDR1 is SGDLS, CDR2 YYNGEE. The CDR3 sequence is 18 residues long. The ends lost 0 bases at V and 11 bases at J; junction bases unmatched: 18.

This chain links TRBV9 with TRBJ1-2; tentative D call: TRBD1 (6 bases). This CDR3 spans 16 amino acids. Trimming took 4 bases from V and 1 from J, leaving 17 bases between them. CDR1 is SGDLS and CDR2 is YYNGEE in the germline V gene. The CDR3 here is CASSPLGGGLNYGYTF. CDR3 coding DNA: TGTGCCAGCAGCCCTCTGGGGGGGGGCCTTAACTATGGCTACACCTTC.

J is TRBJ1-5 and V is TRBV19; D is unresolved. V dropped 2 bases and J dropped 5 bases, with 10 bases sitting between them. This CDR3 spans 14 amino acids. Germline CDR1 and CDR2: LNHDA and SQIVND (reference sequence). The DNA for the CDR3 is TGTGCCAGTAGTATATACCGGTTGTATCAGCCCCAGCATTTT. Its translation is CASSIYRLYQPQHF.

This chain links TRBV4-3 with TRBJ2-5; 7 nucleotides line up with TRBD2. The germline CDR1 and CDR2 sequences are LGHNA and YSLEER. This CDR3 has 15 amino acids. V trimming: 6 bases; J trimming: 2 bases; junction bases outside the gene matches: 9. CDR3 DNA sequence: TGCGCCAGCAGTCCTGAGTGGGGGGGACAAGAGACCCAGTACTTC. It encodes CASSPEWGGQETQYF.

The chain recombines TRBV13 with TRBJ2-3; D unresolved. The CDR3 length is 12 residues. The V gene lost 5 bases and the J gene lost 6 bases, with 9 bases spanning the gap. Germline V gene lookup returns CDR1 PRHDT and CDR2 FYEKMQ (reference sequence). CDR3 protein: CASSQHGDTQYF. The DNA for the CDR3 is TGTGCCAGCAGCCAACACGGGGATACGCAGTATTTT.

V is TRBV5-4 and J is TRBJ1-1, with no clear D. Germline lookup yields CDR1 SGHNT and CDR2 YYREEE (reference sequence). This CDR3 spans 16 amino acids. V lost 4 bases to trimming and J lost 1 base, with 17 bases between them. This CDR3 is CASSPTRGRKNTEAFF. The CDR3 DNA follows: TGTGCCAGCAGCCCGACCCGGGGTCGTAAGAACACTGAAGCTTTCTTT.

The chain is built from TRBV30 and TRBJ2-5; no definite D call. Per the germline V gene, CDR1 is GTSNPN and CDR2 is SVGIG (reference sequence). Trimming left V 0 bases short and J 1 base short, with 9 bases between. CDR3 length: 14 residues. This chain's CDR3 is CAWSVHGGQETQYF. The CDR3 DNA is TGTGCCTGGAGTGTACATGGTGGCCAAGAGACCCAGTACTTC.

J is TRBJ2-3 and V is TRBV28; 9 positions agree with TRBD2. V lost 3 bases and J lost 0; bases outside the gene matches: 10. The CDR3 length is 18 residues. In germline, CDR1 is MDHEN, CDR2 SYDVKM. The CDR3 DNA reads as TGTGCCAGCAGTTTTAGGTTAGCGGGGGCCTCTAGCACAGATACGCAGTATTTT. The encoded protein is CASSFRLAGASSTDTQYF.

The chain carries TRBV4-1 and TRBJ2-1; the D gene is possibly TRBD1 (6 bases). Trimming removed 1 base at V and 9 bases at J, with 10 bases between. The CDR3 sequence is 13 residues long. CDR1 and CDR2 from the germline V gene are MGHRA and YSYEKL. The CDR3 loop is CASSQGGRGEQFF. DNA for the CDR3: TGCGCCAGCAGCCAAGGGGGGCGTGGTGAGCAGTTCTTC.

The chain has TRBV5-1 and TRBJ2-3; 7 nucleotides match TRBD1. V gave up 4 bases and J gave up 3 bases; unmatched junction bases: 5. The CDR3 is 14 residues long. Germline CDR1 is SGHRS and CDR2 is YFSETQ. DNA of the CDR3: TGCGCCAGCAGCAGGGACAGTACTACAGATACGCAGTATTTT. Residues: CASSRDSTTDTQYF. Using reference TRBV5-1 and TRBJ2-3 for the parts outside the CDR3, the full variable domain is KAGVTQTPRYLIKTRGQQVTLSCSPISGHRSVSWYQQTPGQGLQFLFEYFSETQRNKGNFPGRFSGRQFSNSRSEMNVSTLELGDSALYLCASSRDSTTDTQYFGPGTRLTVL.

The chain's CDR3 is CASSQTGAYGYTF. CDR3 bases: TGCGCCAGCAGCCAGACAGGAGCCTATGGCTACACCTTC. The chain links TRBV4-1 to TRBJ1-2, with D perhaps TRBD1 (6 bases). Trimming left V 3 bases short and J 4 bases short, with 9 bases between. Germline-derived CDR1 and CDR2 are MGHRA and YSYEKL. The CDR3 extends over 13 amino acids.

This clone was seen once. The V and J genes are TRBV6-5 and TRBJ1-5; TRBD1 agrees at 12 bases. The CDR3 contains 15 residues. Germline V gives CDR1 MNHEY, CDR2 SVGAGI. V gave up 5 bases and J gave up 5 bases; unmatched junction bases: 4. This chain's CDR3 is CASSKGQGAYQPQHF. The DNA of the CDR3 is TGTGCCAGCAGTAAGGGACAGGGGGCCTATCAGCCCCAGCATTTT.

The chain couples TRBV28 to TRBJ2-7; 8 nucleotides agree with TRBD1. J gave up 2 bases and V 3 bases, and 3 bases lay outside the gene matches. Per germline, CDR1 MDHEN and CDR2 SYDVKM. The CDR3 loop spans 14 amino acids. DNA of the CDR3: TGTGCCAGCAGTTTCGGACAGGGTCCCTACGAGCAGTACTTC. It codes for CASSFGQGPYEQYF.

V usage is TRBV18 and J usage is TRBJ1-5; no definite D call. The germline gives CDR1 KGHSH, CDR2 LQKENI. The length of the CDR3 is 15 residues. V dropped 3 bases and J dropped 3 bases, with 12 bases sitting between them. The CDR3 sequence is CASSPGQRDNQPQHF. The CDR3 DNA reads TGTGCCAGCTCACCGGGCCAGAGGGACAATCAGCCCCAGCATTTT.

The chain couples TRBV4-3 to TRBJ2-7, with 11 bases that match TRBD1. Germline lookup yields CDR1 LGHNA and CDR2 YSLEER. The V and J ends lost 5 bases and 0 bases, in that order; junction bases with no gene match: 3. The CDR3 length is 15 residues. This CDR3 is CASSYGTGGSYEQYF. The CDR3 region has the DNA TGCGCCAGCAGCTACGGGACAGGGGGCTCCTACGAGCAGTACTTC.

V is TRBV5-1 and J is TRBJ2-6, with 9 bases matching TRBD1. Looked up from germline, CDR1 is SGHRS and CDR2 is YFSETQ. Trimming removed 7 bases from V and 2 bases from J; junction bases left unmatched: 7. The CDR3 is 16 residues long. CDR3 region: CASSGTGNAGANVLTF. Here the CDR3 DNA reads TGCGCCAGCTCGGGGACAGGGAACGCTGGGGCCAACGTCCTGACTTTC.

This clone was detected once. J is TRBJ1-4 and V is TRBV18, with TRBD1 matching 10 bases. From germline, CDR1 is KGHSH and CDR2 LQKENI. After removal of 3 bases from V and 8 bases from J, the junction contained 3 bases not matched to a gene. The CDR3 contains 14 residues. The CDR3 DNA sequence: TGTGCCAGCTCACCCCAGGGACAGGGGGAAAAACTGTTTTTT. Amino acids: CASSPQGQGEKLFF.

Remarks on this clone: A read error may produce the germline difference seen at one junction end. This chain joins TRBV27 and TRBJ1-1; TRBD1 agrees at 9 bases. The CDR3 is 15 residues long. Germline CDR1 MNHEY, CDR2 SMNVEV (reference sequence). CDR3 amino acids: CASSSWAGTGLELGF. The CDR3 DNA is TGTGCCAGCAGTTCCTGGGCCGGGACAGGGTTGGAGCTAGGCTTT.

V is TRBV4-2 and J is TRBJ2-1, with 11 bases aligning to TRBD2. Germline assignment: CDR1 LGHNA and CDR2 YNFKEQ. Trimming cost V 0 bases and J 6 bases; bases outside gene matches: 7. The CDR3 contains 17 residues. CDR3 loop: CASSQDRASGGLNEQFF. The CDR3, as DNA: TGTGCCAGCAGCCAAGATAGGGCTAGCGGGGGGCTCAATGAGCAGTTCTTC.

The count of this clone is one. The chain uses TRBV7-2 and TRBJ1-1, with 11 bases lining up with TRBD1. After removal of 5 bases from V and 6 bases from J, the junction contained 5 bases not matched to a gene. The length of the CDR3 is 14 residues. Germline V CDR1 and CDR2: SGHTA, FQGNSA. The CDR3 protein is CASSQGQGAAEAFF. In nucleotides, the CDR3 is TGTGCCAGCAGCCAAGGACAGGGGGCAGCTGAAGCTTTCTTT.

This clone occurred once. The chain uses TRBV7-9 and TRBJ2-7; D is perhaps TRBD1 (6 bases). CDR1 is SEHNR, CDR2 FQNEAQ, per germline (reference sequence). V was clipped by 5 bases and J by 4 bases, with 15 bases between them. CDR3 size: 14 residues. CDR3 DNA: TGTGCCAGCAGCCATCACAGGGTCCGTTACGAGCAGTACGTC. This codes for CASSHHRVRYEQYV.

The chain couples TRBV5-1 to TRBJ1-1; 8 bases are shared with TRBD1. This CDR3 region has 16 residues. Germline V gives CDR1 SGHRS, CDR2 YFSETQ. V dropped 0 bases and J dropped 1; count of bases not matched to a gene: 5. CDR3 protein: CASSLVGQAWNTEAFF. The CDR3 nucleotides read TGCGCCAGCAGCTTGGTGGGACAGGCTTGGAACACTGAAGCTTTCTTT.

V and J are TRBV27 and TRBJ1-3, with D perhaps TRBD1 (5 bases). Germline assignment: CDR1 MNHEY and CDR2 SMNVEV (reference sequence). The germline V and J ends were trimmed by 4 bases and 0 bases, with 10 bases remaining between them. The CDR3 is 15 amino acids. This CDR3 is CASSSTGFSGNTIYF. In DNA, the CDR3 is TGTGCCAGCAGTTCAACAGGATTCTCTGGAAACACCATATATTTT.

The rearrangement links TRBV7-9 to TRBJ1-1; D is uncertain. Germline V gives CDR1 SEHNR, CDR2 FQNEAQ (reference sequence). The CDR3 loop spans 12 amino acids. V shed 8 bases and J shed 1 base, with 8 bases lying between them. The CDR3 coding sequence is TGTGCCAGCCTTACGGGGAACACTGAAGCTTTCTTT. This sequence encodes CASLTGNTEAFF. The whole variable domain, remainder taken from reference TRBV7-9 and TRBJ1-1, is DTGVSQNPRHKITKRGQNVTFRCDPISEHNRLYWYRQTLGQGPEFLTYFQNEAQLEKSRLLSDRFSAERPKGSFSTLEIQRTEQGDSAMYLCASLTGNTEAFFGQGTRLTVV.

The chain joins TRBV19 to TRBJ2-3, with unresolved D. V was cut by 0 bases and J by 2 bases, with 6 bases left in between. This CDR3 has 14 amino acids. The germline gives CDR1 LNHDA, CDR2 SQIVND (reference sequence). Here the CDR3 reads CASSIEEYTDTQYF. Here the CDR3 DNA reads TGTGCCAGTAGTATAGAAGAGTACACAGATACGCAGTATTTT. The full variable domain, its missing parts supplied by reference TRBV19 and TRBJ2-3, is DGGITQSPKYLFRKEGQNVTLSCEQNLNHDAMYWYRQDPGQGLRLIYYSQIVNDFQKGDIAEGYSVSREKKESFPLTVTSAQKNPTAFYLCASSIEEYTDTQYFGPGTRLTVL.

The CDR3 protein is CASSSRDRVGEQYF. CDR3 DNA sequence: TGTGCCAGCAGCTCCCGGGACAGGGTCGGAGAGCAGTACTTC. V and J are TRBV7-2 and TRBJ2-7, with 9 bases lining up with TRBD1. After removal of 4 bases from V and 7 bases from J, the junction contained 8 bases not matched to a gene. This CDR3 comprises 14 residues. The germline gives CDR1 SGHTA, CDR2 FQGNSA.

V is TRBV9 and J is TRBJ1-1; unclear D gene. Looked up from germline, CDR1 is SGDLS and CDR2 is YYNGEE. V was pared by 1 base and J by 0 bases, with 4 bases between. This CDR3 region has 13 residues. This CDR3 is CASSVSVNTEAFF. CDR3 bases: TGTGCCAGCAGCGTATCGGTGAACACTGAAGCTTTCTTT.